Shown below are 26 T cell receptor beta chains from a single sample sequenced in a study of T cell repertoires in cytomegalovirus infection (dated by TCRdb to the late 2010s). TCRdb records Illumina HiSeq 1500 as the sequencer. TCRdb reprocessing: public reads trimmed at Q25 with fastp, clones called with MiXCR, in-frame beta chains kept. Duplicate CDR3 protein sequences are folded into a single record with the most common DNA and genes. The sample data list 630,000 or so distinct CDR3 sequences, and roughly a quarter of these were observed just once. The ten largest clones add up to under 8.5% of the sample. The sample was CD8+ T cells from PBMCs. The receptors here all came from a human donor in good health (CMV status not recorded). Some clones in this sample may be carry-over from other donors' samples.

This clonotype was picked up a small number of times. The CDR3 here is CSARDLGTDYTF. Here the CDR3 DNA reads TGCAGTGCTAGAGATTTAGGGACGGACTACACCTTC. The chain is built from TRBV20-1 and TRBJ1-2; weak D call: TRBD1 (5 bases). The germline CDR1 and CDR2 sequences are DFQATT and SNEGSKA (reference sequence). The CDR3 spans 12 residues. V lost 0 bases, J lost 10 bases, and 12 bases lay in between.

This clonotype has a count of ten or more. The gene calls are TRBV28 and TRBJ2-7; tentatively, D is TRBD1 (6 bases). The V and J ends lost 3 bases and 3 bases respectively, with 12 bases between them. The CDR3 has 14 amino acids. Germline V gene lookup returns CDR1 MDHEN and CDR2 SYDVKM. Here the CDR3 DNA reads TGTGCCAGCAGTTTCGCTGGGGACAACTACGAGCAGTACGTC. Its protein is CASSFAGDNYEQYV.

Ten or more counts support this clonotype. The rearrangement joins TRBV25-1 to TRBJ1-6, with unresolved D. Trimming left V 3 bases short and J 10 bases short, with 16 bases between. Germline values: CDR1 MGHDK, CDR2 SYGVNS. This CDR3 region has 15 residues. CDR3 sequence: CASSDRADHVSPLHF. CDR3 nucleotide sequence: TGTGCCAGCAGTGACCGTGCGGACCATGTGTCACCCCTCCACTTT.

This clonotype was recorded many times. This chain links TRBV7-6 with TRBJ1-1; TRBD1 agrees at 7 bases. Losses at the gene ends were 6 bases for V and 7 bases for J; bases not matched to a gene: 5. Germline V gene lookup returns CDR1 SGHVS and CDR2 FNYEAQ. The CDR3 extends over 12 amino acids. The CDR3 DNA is TGTGCCAGCAGTCCTAGACAGGGTGAAGCTTTCTTT. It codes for CASSPRQGEAFF.

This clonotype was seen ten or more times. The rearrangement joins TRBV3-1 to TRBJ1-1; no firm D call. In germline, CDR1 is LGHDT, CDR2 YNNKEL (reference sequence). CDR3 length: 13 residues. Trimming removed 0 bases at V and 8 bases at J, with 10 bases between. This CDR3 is CASSQDPAGEAFF. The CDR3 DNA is TGTGCCAGCAGCCAAGATCCGGCTGGAGAAGCTTTCTTT.

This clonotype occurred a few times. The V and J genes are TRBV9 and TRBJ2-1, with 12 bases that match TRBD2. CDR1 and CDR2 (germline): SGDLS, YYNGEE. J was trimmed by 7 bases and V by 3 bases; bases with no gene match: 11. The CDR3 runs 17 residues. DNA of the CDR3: TGTGCCAGCAGCGCCGATGGGGCTAGCGGGGGGGCGAATGAGCAGTTCTTC. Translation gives CASSADGASGGANEQFF.

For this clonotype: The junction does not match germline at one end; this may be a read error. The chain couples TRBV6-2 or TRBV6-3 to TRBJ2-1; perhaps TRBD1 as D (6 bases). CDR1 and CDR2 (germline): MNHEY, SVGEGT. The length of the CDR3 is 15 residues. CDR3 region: CTSSLARGDYNEQFF. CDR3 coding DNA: TGTACCAGCAGTCTCGCCAGGGGCGACTACAATGAGCAGTTCTTC.

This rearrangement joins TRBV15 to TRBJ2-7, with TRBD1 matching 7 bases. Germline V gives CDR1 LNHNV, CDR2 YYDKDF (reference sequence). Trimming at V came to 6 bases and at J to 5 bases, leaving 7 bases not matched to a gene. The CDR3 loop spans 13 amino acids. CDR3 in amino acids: CATRGDRVHEQYF. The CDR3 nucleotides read TGTGCCACCAGAGGGGACAGAGTACACGAGCAGTACTTC.

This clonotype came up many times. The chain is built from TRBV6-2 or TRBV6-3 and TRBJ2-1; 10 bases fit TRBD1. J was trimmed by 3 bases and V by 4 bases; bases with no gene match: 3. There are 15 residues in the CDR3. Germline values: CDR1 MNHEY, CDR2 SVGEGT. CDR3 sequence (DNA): TGTGCCAGCAGTTGGGGGACAGGGGTCTACAATGAGCAGTTCTTC. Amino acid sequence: CASSWGTGVYNEQFF.

The CDR3 nucleotides read TGTGCCAGCAGTCCACTCAATCGTATAACGCTGTATGGCTACACCTTC. Protein: CASSPLNRITLYGYTF. The chain employs TRBV7-9 and TRBJ1-2; D is unclear. The CDR3 is 16 residues long. Per the germline V gene, CDR1 is SEHNR and CDR2 is FQNEAQ (reference sequence). V shed 6 bases and J shed 5 bases, with 22 bases lying between them.

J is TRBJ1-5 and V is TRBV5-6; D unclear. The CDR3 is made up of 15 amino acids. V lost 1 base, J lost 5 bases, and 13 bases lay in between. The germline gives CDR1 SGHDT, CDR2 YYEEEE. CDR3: CASSLNLRRDQPQHF. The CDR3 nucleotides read TGTGCCAGCAGCTTGAACCTCAGAAGGGATCAGCCCCAGCATTTT.

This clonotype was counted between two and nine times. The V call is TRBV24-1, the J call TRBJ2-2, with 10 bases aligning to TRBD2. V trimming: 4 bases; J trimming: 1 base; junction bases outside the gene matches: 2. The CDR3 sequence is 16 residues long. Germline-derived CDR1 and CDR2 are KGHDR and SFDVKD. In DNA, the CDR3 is TGTGCCACCAGTGACTGGACTAGCGGGAACACCGGGGAGCTGTTTTTT. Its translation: CATSDWTSGNTGELFF.

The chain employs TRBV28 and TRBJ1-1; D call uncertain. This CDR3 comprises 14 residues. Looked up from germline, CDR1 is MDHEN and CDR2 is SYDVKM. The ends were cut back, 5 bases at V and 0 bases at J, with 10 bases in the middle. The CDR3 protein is CASSTLGMNTEAFF. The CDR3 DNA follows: TGTGCCAGCAGTACGTTGGGGATGAACACTGAAGCTTTCTTT.

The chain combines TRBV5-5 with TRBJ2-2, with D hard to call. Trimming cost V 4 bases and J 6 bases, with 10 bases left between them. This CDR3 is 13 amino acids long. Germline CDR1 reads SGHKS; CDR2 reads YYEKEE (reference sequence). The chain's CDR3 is CASSLGVSGELFF. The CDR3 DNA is TGTGCCAGCAGCCTTGGAGTGTCCGGGGAGCTGTTTTTT.

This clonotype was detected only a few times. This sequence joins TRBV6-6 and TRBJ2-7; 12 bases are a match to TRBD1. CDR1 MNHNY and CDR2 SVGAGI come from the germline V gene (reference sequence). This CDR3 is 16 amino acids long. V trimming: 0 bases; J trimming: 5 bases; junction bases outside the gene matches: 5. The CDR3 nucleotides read TGTGCCAGCAGTTACTCCGGGACAGGGGGCTGGGACGAGCAGTACGTC. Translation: CASSYSGTGGWDEQYV.

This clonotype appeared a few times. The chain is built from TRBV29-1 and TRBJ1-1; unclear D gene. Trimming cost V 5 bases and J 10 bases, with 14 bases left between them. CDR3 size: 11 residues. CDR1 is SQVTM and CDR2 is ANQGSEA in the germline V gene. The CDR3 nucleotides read TGCAGCGTTTATGAGGCCCCAGGAGCTTTCTTT. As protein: CSVYEAPGAFF.

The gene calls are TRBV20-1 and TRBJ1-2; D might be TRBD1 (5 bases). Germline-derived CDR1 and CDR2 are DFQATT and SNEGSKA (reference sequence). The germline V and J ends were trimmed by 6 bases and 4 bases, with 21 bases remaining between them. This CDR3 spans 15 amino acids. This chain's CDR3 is CSARYPGNLAYGYTF. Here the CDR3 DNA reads TGCAGTGCCAGGTACCCAGGGAATCTCGCCTATGGCTACACCTTC.

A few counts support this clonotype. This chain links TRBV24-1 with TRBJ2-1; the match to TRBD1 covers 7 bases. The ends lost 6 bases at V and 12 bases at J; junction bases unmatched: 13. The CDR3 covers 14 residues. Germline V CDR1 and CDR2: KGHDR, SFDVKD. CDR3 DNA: TGTGCCACCAGTCAATCGGGACAGCCTTTTGGGCAGTTCTTC. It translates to CATSQSGQPFGQFF.

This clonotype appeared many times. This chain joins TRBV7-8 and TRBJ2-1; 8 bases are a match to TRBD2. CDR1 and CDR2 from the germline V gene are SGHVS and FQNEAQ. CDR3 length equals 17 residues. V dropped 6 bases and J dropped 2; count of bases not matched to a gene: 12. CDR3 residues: CASSRRGGRGAYNEQFF. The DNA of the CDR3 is TGTGCCAGCAGTCGTAGAGGGGGGCGGGGGGCCTACAATGAGCAGTTCTTC.

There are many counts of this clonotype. For the CDR3, the DNA is TGTGCCAGCAGTTTTCTGAACACTGAAGCTTTCTTT. Protein: CASSFLNTEAFF. The chain combines TRBV7-9 with TRBJ1-1; D is unclear. This CDR3 region has 12 residues. Trimming shortened V by 6 bases and J by 0 bases, and 5 bases separated the two germline ends. Germline values: CDR1 SEHNR, CDR2 FQNEAQ (reference sequence).

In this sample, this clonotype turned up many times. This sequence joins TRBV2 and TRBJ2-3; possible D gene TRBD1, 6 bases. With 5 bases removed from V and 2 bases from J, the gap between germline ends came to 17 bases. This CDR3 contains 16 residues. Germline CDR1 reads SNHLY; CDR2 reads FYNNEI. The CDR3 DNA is TGTGCCAGCAGTAGGTCGGATGGACAGATCACAGATACGCAGTATTTT. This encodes CASSRSDGQITDTQYF. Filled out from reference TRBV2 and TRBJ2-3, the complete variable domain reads EPEVTQTPSHQVTQMGQEVILRCVPISNHLYFYWYRQILGQKVEFLVSFYNNEISEKSEIFDDQFSVERPDGSNFTLKIRSTKLEDSAMYFCASSRSDGQITDTQYFGPGTRLTVL.

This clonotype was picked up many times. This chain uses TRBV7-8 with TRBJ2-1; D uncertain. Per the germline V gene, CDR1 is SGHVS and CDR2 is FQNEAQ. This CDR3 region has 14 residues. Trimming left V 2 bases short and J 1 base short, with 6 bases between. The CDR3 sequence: CASSLHESYNEQFF. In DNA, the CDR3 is TGTGCCAGCAGCTTACACGAGTCCTACAATGAGCAGTTCTTC. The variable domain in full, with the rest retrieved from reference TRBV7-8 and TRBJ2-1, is GAGVSQSPRYKVAKRGQDVALRCDPISGHVSLFWYQQALGQGPEFLTYFQNEAQLDKSGLPSDRFFAERPEGSVSTLKIQRTQQEDSAVYLCASSLHESYNEQFFGPGTRLTVL.

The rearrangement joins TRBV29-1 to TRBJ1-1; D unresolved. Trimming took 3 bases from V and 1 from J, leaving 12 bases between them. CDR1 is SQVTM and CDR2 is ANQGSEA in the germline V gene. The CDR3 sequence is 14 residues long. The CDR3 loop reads CSVDVFGENTEAFF. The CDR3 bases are TGCAGCGTTGATGTATTCGGGGAGAACACTGAAGCTTTCTTT.

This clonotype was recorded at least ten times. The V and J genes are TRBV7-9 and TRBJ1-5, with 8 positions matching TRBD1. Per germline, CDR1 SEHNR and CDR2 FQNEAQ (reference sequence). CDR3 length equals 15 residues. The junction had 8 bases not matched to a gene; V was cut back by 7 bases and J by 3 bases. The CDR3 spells CASTMDREPNQPQHF. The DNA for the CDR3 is TGTGCCAGCACCATGGACAGGGAGCCCAATCAGCCCCAGCATTTT.

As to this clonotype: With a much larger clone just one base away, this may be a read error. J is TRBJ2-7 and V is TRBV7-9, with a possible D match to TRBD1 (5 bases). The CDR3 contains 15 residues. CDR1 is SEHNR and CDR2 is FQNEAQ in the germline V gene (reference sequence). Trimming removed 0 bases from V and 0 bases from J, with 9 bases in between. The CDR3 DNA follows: TGTGCCAGCAGCTTAGCGGGGCAAGTCTCCTACGAGCAGTACGTC. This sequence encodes CASSLAGQVSYEQYV.

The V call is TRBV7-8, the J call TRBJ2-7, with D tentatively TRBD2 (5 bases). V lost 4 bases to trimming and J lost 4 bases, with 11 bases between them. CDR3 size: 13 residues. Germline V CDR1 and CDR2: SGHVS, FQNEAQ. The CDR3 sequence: CASSSGGGYEQYF. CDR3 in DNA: TGTGCCAGCAGCTCAGGAGGAGGTTACGAGCAGTACTTC.